This T cell receptor (beta chain) was observed in a study of identical twins. Study observations and caveats: Insertions were fewer in abundant cord blood beta clonotypes, whereas memory repertoires showed none of this pattern. Among monozygotic twins, out-of-frame TCR alpha sharing exceeded what models predicted.

Each CDR3 protein gets one entry after TCRdb re-called the 5' RACE reads with MiXCR. This table holds some 900,000 distinct CDR3 sequences, more than 9% found once. To note about this clonotype: Its antigen is undetermined.

The germline CDR1 and CDR2 sequences are LNHNV and YYDKDF (reference sequence). Trimming took 1 base from V and 8 from J, leaving 17 bases between them. The CDR3 totals 15 residues. This sample was also put to use in a study of yellow fever vaccine responses in identical twins. That investigation notes: In identical twins, vaccine T cell responses appeared partly shared and partly individual.

V usage is TRBV15 and J usage is TRBJ1-2, with D perhaps TRBD1 (5 bases). The sequencing input was PBMCs. The clonotype originates from a woman between 18 and 29 years old in good health. For the CDR3, the DNA is TGTGCCACCAGCAGAGTGTTGACAGCCGAGGGGGGCTACACCTTC. Amino acids: CATSRVLTAEGGYTF.